The TCR beta chain under discussion was sequenced for a study of control samples from healthy donors and cancer patients. Germline V lookup: CDR1 SGDLS, CDR2 YYNGEE. V lost 4 bases, J lost 8 bases, and 11 bases stayed unmatched. This CDR3 region has 14 residues. Here immunoSEQ multiplex PCR was the method, and the copy in TCRdb shows in-frame clones only, minus some. This sample carries 80,000 or so clones, 85% to 95% of them seen once, and the ten largest clones take 5.8%. The receptor was derived from an older woman in good health. The sequenced material came from blood. The V gene is TRBV9, the J gene TRBJ1-2; TRBD1 agrees at 7 bases. The CDR3 loop is CASSSSITGAGYTF. CDR3 nucleotides: TGTGCCAGCAGCTCGAGCATAACAGGGGCCGGCTACACCTTC.